This TCR beta chain was captured in a study of cytomegalovirus exposure and HLA in healthy donors. Researchers ran the PCR with 60 Vbeta and 13 Jbeta primers. TCRdb keeps only in-frame clones here, not all; method: immunoSEQ multiplex PCR. The sample consists of roughly 92,000 clones, roughly 79% of them appearing once. CDR3 length: 15 amino acids. CDR1 and CDR2 (germline): SGHTA, FQGNSA. V lost 1 base, J lost 2 bases, and 9 bases lay in between. A note on this clone: Its target is not known.

Healthy bone marrow donors made up the cohort. General study findings and limits: Accurate predictions that matched the HLA-A and HLA-B alleles of most subjects were reportedly made from TCR beta sequences. Many donors shared some public TCRs, even though most TCR sequences were rare. Listed as cytomegalovirus-associated were about 160 TCR beta chains.

Sequences were obtained from PBMCs. This clonotype was sampled from a woman in her sixties or seventies in good health and CMV-seropositive. The rearrangement links TRBV7-2 to TRBJ1-3; a possible D gene is TRBD1 (6 bases). The DNA for the CDR3 is TGTGCCAGCAGCTTAGTGGGGGGGCCTGGAAACACCATATATTTT. It is translated as CASSLVGGPGNTIYF.